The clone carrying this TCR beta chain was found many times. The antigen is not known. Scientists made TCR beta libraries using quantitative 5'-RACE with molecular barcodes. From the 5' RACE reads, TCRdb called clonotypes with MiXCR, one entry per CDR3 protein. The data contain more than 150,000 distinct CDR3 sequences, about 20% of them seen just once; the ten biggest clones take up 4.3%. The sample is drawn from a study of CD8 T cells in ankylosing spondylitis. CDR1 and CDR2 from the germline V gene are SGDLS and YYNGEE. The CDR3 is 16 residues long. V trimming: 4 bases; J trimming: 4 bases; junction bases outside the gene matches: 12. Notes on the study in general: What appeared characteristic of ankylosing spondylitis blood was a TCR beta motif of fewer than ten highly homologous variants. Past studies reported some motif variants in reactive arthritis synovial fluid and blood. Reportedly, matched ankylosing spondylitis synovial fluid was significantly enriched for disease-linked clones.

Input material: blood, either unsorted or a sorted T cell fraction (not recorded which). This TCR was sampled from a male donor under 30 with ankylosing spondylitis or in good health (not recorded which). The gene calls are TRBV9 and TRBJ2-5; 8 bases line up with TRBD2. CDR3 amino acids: CASSIRPAGGGETQYF. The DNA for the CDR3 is TGTGCCAGCAGCATCCGACCCGCGGGGGGCGGAGAGACCCAGTACTTC. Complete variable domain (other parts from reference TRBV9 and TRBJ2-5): DSGVTQTPKHLITATGQRVTLRCSPRSGDLSVYWYQQSLDQGLQFLIQYYNGEERAKGNILERFSAQQFPDLHSELNLSSLELGDSALYFCASSIRPAGGGETQYFGPGTRLLVL.